The 31 T cell receptor beta chains reported below all come from one sample, sequenced in a study of T cell responses to AZD1222 COVID-19 vaccine. Assay used: immunoSEQ multiplex PCR; TCRdb lists only in-frame clones, some missing. The sample holds fewer than 35,000 clones; about nine tenths are singletons and the top ten take 45% to 50%. The source material was peripheral blood, sampled on day 0 of AZD1222 vaccination. The receptor source for this set is an adult in good health.

The chain has TRBV19 and TRBJ1-5; possible D gene TRBD1, 6 bases. Germline V CDR1 and CDR2: LNHDA, SQIVND (reference sequence). There are 16 residues in the CDR3. V shed 3 bases and J shed 2 bases, with 14 bases lying between them. Written as DNA, the CDR3 is TGTGCCAGTAGTATTCGGGGCGAGGGGGGCAATCAGCCCCAGCATTTT. Translation gives CASSIRGEGGNQPQHF.

This chain uses TRBV30 with TRBJ2-7, with D maybe TRBD2 (6 bases). This CDR3 contains 12 residues. CDR1 and CDR2 from the germline V gene are GTSNPN and SVGIG (reference sequence). Trimming left V 3 bases short and J 6 bases short, with 12 bases between. The CDR3 sequence: CAWSEAGIEQYF. In DNA, the CDR3 is TGTGCCTGGAGCGAGGCGGGGATCGAGCAGTACTTC.

The chain couples TRBV3-1 (or the pseudogene TRBV3-2) to TRBJ1-2, with a weak D call TRBD1 (5 bases). The CDR3 covers 15 residues. V lost 4 bases and J lost 7, with 19 bases in between. Germline V gives CDR1 LGHDT, CDR2 YNNKEL (reference sequence). CDR3: CASSRLMEGRSGYTF. The CDR3, as DNA: TGTGCCAGCAGCCGACTCATGGAGGGGAGGTCTGGCTACACCTTC.

The chain links TRBV9 to TRBJ2-1; TRBD2 agrees at 12 bases. Germline CDR1 is SGDLS and CDR2 is YYNGEE. This CDR3 has 18 residues. V lost 5 bases and J lost 0; bases outside the gene matches: 9. CDR3: CASSQGLAGLGSYNEQFF. Written as DNA, the CDR3 is TGTGCCAGCAGTCAAGGACTAGCGGGACTGGGCTCCTACAATGAGCAGTTCTTC.

This chain uses TRBV6-2 or TRBV6-3 with TRBJ1-2; 8 bases are a match to TRBD1. Germline CDR1 and CDR2: MNHEY and SVGEGT. The V gene end was trimmed by 4 bases and the J gene end by 4 bases; junction bases not matched to a gene: 8. CDR3 size: 15 residues. CDR3 coding DNA: TGTGCCAGCAGTTCCGACAGGGGTGAGGCCTATGGCTACACCTTC. Amino acids: CASSSDRGEAYGYTF.

The V and J genes are TRBV9 and TRBJ2-1, with 7 bases matching TRBD2. CDR3 length: 16 amino acids. V was pared by 0 bases and J by 7 bases, with 10 bases of the junction left unmatched. Germline CDR1 SGDLS, CDR2 YYNGEE. As DNA, the CDR3 is TGTGCCAGCAGCGTAGGCCACCGGGGGGTACCTAATGAGCAGTTCTTC. Its protein is CASSVGHRGVPNEQFF.

The chain couples TRBV27 to TRBJ1-5; 8 bases align to TRBD1. Trimming removed 5 bases from V and 5 bases from J; junction bases left unmatched: 8. This CDR3 is built from 15 residues. Per germline, CDR1 MNHEY and CDR2 SMNVEV (reference sequence). The DNA for the CDR3 is TGTGCCAGCAGTACTAAAGGGACAGGCCATCAGCCCCAGCATTTT. Its translation: CASSTKGTGHQPQHF.

The J gene is TRBJ2-1, the V gene TRBV30, with TRBD1 matching over 9 bases. V gave up 8 bases and J gave up 2 bases; unmatched junction bases: 4. CDR3 length equals 13 residues. CDR1 and CDR2 (germline): GTSNPN, SVGIG (reference sequence). The CDR3 DNA sequence: TGTGCCGGATACAGGGGGCCCTACAATGAGCAGTTCTTC. Protein product: CAGYRGPYNEQFF.

Only one count was recorded for this clone. CDR3 loop: CAWRKDRIGTEAFF. For the CDR3, the DNA is TGTGCCTGGAGGAAAGACAGGATTGGCACTGAAGCTTTCTTT. This sequence joins TRBV30 and TRBJ1-1, with D possibly being TRBD1 (6 bases). Per the germline V gene, CDR1 is GTSNPN and CDR2 is SVGIG (reference sequence). The CDR3 runs to 14 residues. V gave up 3 bases and J gave up 4 bases, with 15 bases separating them.

The chain couples TRBV4-1 to TRBJ1-6; maybe TRBD1 (5 bases). The CDR3 consists of 17 residues. The germline V gene encodes CDR1 MGHRA and CDR2 YSYEKL. V shed 1 base and J shed 7 bases, with 17 bases lying between them. For the CDR3, the DNA is TGCGCCAGCAGCCAAGGATGGGGAGGGGTGGCAAATTCACCCCTCCACTTT. Its protein is CASSQGWGGVANSPLHF.

The V and J genes are TRBV20-1 and TRBJ1-1, with D hard to call. The germline V and J ends were trimmed by 5 bases and 5 bases, with 9 bases remaining between them. There are 11 residues in the CDR3. From germline, CDR1 is DFQATT and CDR2 SNEGSKA (reference sequence). CDR3 nucleotides: TGCAGTGCTCCGGTTGCAACTGAAGCTTTCTTT. Translation gives CSAPVATEAFF.

The J gene is TRBJ2-2, the V gene TRBV4-3, with D possibly being TRBD1 (6 bases). The CDR3 has 15 residues. The V gene's germline CDR1 is LGHNA and CDR2 YSLEER. Trimming left V 5 bases short and J 1 base short, with 11 bases between. This CDR3 reads CASSLQGGNTGELFF. CDR3 bases: TGCGCCAGCAGCTTACAGGGCGGGAACACCGGGGAGCTGTTTTTT.

V gene TRBV19 combines with J gene TRBJ1-5; 9 nucleotides align to TRBD1. CDR3 length: 15 amino acids. Germline CDR1 is LNHDA and CDR2 is SQIVND (reference sequence). The trim removed 6 bases at V and 4 bases at J, leaving 7 bases unmatched. The CDR3 bases are TGTGCCAGTAGACTCTTGGGACAGGGTAATCAGCCCCAGCATTTT. Its translation: CASRLLGQGNQPQHF.

The rearrangement links TRBV28 to TRBJ1-1, with 11 bases identical to TRBD1. The V and J ends lost 5 bases and 0 bases, in that order; junction bases with no gene match: 8. The CDR3 totals 17 residues. CDR1 is MDHEN, CDR2 SYDVKM, per germline. CDR3: CASSPRTGGTMNTEAFF. CDR3 nucleotide sequence: TGTGCCAGCAGTCCCCGGACAGGGGGCACCATGAACACTGAAGCTTTCTTT.

This chain uses TRBV4-3 with TRBJ2-3; 7 bases line up with TRBD1. This CDR3 region has 14 residues. Germline assignment: CDR1 LGHNA and CDR2 YSLEER. Trimming at V came to 3 bases and at J to 3 bases, leaving 3 bases not matched to a gene. The CDR3 loop is CASSQQGETDTQYF. CDR3 DNA: TGCGCCAGCAGCCAGCAGGGGGAAACAGATACGCAGTATTTT.

The genes are TRBV19 and TRBJ2-1, with D unresolved. The CDR3 has 14 amino acids. Trimming shortened V by 3 bases and J by 3 bases, and 9 bases separated the two germline ends. Germline CDR1 reads LNHDA; CDR2 reads SQIVND (reference sequence). The CDR3 protein is CASSMPQVYNEQFF. CDR3 DNA: TGTGCCAGTAGTATGCCACAAGTCTACAATGAGCAGTTCTTC.

This chain uses TRBV9 with TRBJ1-2, with TRBD1 matching 9 bases. Germline CDR1 and CDR2: SGDLS and YYNGEE. V was clipped by 0 bases and J by 6 bases; unmatched bases: 6. CDR3 length equals 15 residues. The CDR3 region is CASSVDGQGIHGYTF. CDR3 sequence (DNA): TGTGCCAGCAGCGTAGATGGACAGGGGATCCATGGCTACACCTTC.

This chain links TRBV6-5 with TRBJ1-1; D unresolved. The CDR3 spans 14 residues. The V end was cut by 7 bases, the J end by 5 bases, with 17 bases between. CDR1 and CDR2 from the germline V gene are MNHEY and SVGAGI. Here the CDR3 reads CASTDYSGGTEAFF. DNA for the CDR3: TGTGCCAGCACAGATTATTCAGGAGGAACTGAAGCTTTCTTT.

This clone was recorded only once. The chain links TRBV21-1 to TRBJ1-3; the DNA was not compared with TRBD1, the D call given in the table. TRBV21-1 is a pseudogene. The CDR3 length is 14 residues. This chain's CDR3 is CASSDSRSGNTIYF. The DNA for the CDR3 is TGTGCCAGCAGCGACAGTCGCTCTGGAAACACCATATATTTT.

The rearrangement joins TRBV9 to TRBJ2-1; the match to TRBD1 covers 7 bases. Trimming at V came to 0 bases and at J to 5 bases, leaving 5 bases not matched to a gene. CDR3 length equals 15 residues. The germline gives CDR1 SGDLS, CDR2 YYNGEE. The CDR3 loop is CASSVEGGYHNEQFF. CDR3 nucleotide sequence: TGTGCCAGCAGCGTAGAAGGGGGCTACCACAATGAGCAGTTCTTC.

The J gene is TRBJ1-6, the V gene TRBV19, with D uncertain. The CDR3 is 13 amino acids. Germline V lookup: CDR1 LNHDA, CDR2 SQIVND (reference sequence). V dropped 5 bases and J dropped 8 bases, with 10 bases sitting between them. The CDR3 sequence is CASSLTGDSPLHF. As DNA, the CDR3 is TGTGCCAGTAGTCTGACGGGAGATTCACCCCTCCACTTT.

The chain links TRBV30 to TRBJ2-2; D is unclear. The germline V gene encodes CDR1 GTSNPN and CDR2 SVGIG (reference sequence). The CDR3 contains 13 residues. Trimming shortened V by 5 bases and J by 1 base, and 8 bases separated the two germline ends. The CDR3 sequence: CAWETGNTGELFF. CDR3 nucleotide sequence: TGTGCCTGGGAGACGGGGAACACCGGGGAGCTGTTTTTT.

This clone was picked up a small number of times. The rearrangement links TRBV5-6 to TRBJ2-7; D is ambiguous. Germline V gene data show CDR1 as SGHDT and CDR2 as YYEEEE. The CDR3 extends over 13 amino acids. Deletions cut 0 bases from V and 2 bases from J, with 6 bases between. CDR3 sequence: CASSLETAYEQYF. For the CDR3, the DNA is TGTGCCAGCAGCTTGGAAACAGCCTACGAGCAGTACTTC.

The chain uses TRBV4-1 and TRBJ1-2; D remains ambiguous. This CDR3 has 14 amino acids. V dropped 1 base and J dropped 2 bases, with 8 bases sitting between them. Germline CDR1 is MGHRA and CDR2 is YSYEKL. The CDR3 sequence is CASSQVDRNYGYTF. In DNA form, the CDR3 reads TGCGCCAGCAGCCAAGTTGACCGAAACTATGGCTACACCTTC.

The V gene is TRBV29-1, the J gene TRBJ1-1; D uncertain. The germline gives CDR1 SQVTM, CDR2 ANQGSEA. The CDR3 covers 11 residues. CDR3 in DNA: TGCGGTGGGAGAAGGGTGGCTGAAGCTTTCTTT. It codes for CGGRRVAEAFF. Full variable domain (remainder filled in from reference TRBV29-1 and TRBJ1-1): SAVISQKPSRDICQRGTSLTIQCQVDSQVTMMFWYRQQPGQSLTLIATANQGSEATYESGFVIDKFPISRPNLTFSTLTVSNMSPEDSSIYLCGGRRVAEAFFGQGTRLTVV.

The J gene is TRBJ2-5, the V gene TRBV5-6; 13 positions match TRBD2. The trim removed 3 bases at V and 0 bases at J, leaving 5 bases unmatched. Germline CDR1 SGHDT, CDR2 YYEEEE. This CDR3 is 17 amino acids long. Here the CDR3 DNA reads TGTGCCAGCAGCTCCGGACTAGCGGGGGTGTACCAAGAGACCCAGTACTTC. Translation: CASSSGLAGVYQETQYF.

The CDR3 coding sequence is TGTGCCAGCAGCTTAGGACAGGGGGGAAGCTACACCTTC. Translation gives CASSLGQGGSYTF. J is TRBJ1-2 and V is TRBV7-9, with 9 bases that match TRBD1. The CDR3 has 13 amino acids. From germline, CDR1 is SEHNR and CDR2 FQNEAQ (reference sequence). V gave up 1 base and J gave up 9 bases; unmatched junction bases: 3.

The chain recombines TRBV30 with TRBJ2-7, with 9 bases aligning to TRBD1. The CDR3 contains 15 residues. Trimming removed 1 base from V and 4 bases from J; junction bases left unmatched: 8. CDR1 and CDR2 from the germline V gene are GTSNPN and SVGIG (reference sequence). CDR3 sequence reads: CAWSGGDRGIYEQYF. The CDR3 region has the DNA TGTGCCTGGAGTGGTGGCGACAGGGGGATTTACGAGCAGTACTTC. Filled out from reference TRBV30 and TRBJ2-7, the complete variable domain reads SQTIHQWPATLVQPVGSPLSLECTVEGTSNPNLYWYRQAAGRGLQLLFYSVGIGQISSEVPQNLSASRPQDRQFILSSKKLLLSDSGFYLCAWSGGDRGIYEQYFGPGTRLTVT.

V gene TRBV11-2 combines with J gene TRBJ1-2, with TRBD1 identical over 10 bases. The V segment lost 3 bases and the J segment 7 bases; nucleotides outside the gene matches: 5. The length of the CDR3 is 14 residues. CDR1 and CDR2 from the germline V gene are SGHAT and FQNNGV. The CDR3 DNA reads TGTGCCAGCAGCTTTGGGGACAGGGGCTCTGGCTACACCTTC. Encoded protein: CASSFGDRGSGYTF.

V gene TRBV6-5 combines with J gene TRBJ1-1; a possible D gene is TRBD1 (6 bases). The CDR3 loop spans 13 amino acids. Germline loops: CDR1 MNHEY, CDR2 SVGAGI. V gave up 4 bases and J gave up 3 bases, with 9 bases separating them. This chain's CDR3 is CASSFDRYTEAFF. CDR3 bases: TGTGCCAGCAGTTTCGACAGGTACACTGAAGCTTTCTTT.

This clone showed up just once. The rearrangement links TRBV5-1 to TRBJ1-1, with a possible D match to TRBD1 (5 bases). There are 15 residues in the CDR3. Germline lookup yields CDR1 SGHRS and CDR2 YFSETQ. V gave up 4 bases and J gave up 0 bases, with 13 bases separating them. Here the CDR3 reads CASSQIGTVNTEAFF. The CDR3 region has the DNA TGCGCCAGCAGCCAGATTGGGACGGTGAACACTGAAGCTTTCTTT.